This TCR beta chain is from a study of shared clonotypes between healthy human individuals. Only in-frame clones appear in the TCRdb table, and some are missing; sequencing was by immunoSEQ multiplex PCR. The sample gives 2 million or so clones, 95% of which show up once; about 0.13% is in the top ten. The sequence was collected from a man aged 18 to 29 in good health. Sequenced material: naive CD4+ T cells sorted from blood. As to subset: CD45RA+ positively selected.

The CDR3 reads CASGLVPNTGELFF. In DNA form, the CDR3 reads TGCGCCAGCGGACTAGTTCCGAACACCGGGGAGCTGTTTTTT. The V call is TRBV5-1, the J call TRBJ2-2; 7 bases align to TRBD2. V gave up 7 bases and J gave up 0 bases; unmatched junction bases: 3. The germline gives CDR1 SGHRS, CDR2 YFSETQ. The CDR3 is 14 amino acids.